The T cell receptor beta chain under discussion was sequenced for a study of T cell changes during pregnancy in multiple sclerosis. This table comes from immunoSEQ multiplex PCR, and its TCRdb copy is limited to in-frame clones, with some not included. The sample contains roughly 46,000 clones, about 91% of which appear only once. The sample was peripheral blood, taken in the third trimester of pregnancy. This clonotype was obtained from a female donor with multiple sclerosis, enrolled in a pregnancy study.

CDR3 residues: CASSIDPTYEQYF. The CDR3 region has the DNA TGTGCCAGTAGTATAGATCCGACTTACGAGCAGTACTTC. The J gene is TRBJ2-7, the V gene TRBV19; D gene unclear. The germline CDR1 and CDR2 sequences are LNHDA and SQIVND (reference sequence). V gave up 0 bases and J gave up 4 bases, with 7 bases separating them. The CDR3 contains 13 residues.